There are a few counts of the clone carrying this T cell receptor beta chain. Its antigen remains unknown. The CDR3 sequence is 12 residues long. Trimming shortened V by 6 bases and J by 8 bases, and 13 bases separated the two germline ends. Germline V lookup: CDR1 MDHEN, CDR2 SYDVKM. The data are from a study of vaccination and CD4 T cells after COVID-19. The sample's treatment: roughly 10-day PBMC culture with coronavirus spike peptide pools or control peptides (ViraFEST assay). Following expansion of antigen-specific T cells with peptide pools, ViraFEST then sequenced TCRs. Cultured CD4+ T-cell DNA underwent Oncomine TCR Beta short-read sequencing. The template was genomic DNA from cultured CD4+ T cells. TCRdb fed the PCR reads into MiXCR, producing one record per CDR3 protein. The sample holds about 20,000 distinct CDR3 sequences, roughly 51% seen once.

The sequence was collected from a human donor who had recovered from COVID-19. Sequenced sample: CD4+ T cells from blood, cultured in vitro. V gene TRBV28 combines with J gene TRBJ1-2, with D unresolved. Here the CDR3 reads CASRTRGWGYTF. The CDR3 region has the DNA TGTGCCAGCAGGACCCGGGGTTGGGGCTACACCTTC.